The table lists the clone carrying this T cell receptor beta chain with many counts. Trimming took 4 bases from V and 8 from J, leaving 8 bases between them. There are 12 residues in the CDR3. Germline V gene data show CDR1 as SGHVS and CDR2 as FQNEAQ. The data are from a study of CD8+CD57+ T cells in acquired aplastic anemia. Patients chosen for sequencing had shown CD8+CD57+ cell expansion by flow cytometry. TCR beta VDJ and CDR3 were profiled, and genomic DNA was the template. A single record per CDR3 protein comes from TCRdb applying MiXCR to the reads. The table includes under 200,000 distinct CDR3 sequences, 45% to 55% detected once.

This chain joins TRBV7-8 and TRBJ2-2, with D uncertain. This sequence was found in a human donor with aplastic anemia. Sequencing was carried out using sorted CD4+, CD8+, or CD8+CD57+ T cells (not recorded which) from PBMCs. CDR3: CASSSREGELFF. In DNA, the CDR3 is TGTGCCAGCAGCTCTAGAGAAGGGGAGCTGTTTTTT.